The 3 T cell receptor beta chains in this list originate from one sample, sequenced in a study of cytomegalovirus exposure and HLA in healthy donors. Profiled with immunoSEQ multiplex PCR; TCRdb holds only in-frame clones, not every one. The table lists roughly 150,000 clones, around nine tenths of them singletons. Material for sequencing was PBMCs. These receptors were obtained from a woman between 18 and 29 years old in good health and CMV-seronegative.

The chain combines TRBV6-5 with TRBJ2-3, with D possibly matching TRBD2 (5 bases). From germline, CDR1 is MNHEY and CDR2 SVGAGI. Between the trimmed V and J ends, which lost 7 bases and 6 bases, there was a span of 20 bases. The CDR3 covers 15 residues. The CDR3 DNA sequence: TGTGCCAGCACCCCAACTAGTAATCGTTGGGATACGCAGTATTTT. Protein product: CASTPTSNRWDTQYF.

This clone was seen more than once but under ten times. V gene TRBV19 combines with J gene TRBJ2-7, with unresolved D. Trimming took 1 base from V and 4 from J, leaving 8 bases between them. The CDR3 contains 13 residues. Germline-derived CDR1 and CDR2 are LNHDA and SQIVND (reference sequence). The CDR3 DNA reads TGTGCCAGTAGTATAGGGAGTGAGTACGAGCAGTACTTC. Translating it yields CASSIGSEYEQYF.

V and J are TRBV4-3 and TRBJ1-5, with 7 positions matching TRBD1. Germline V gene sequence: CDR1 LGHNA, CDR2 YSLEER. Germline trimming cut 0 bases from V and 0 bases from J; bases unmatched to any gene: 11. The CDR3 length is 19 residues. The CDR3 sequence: CASSQELSDRHPSNQPQHF. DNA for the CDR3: TGCGCCAGCAGCCAAGAGTTGTCGGACAGGCACCCTAGCAATCAGCCCCAGCATTTT.